The source of this T cell receptor (beta chain) is a study of monozygotic twins with inflammatory bowel disease. For every donor, one blood sample of 2.5 ml was drawn. After skipping T cell sorting, the authors isolated total RNA from whole blood. The study's findings and limits: Different subtypes (of T cells) could not be told apart from one another.

Used for each TCR library was 3500 ng of total RNA. TCRdb reprocessed the 5' RACE reads; each CDR3 protein has one entry and no DNA is given. The specimen's table records approximately 400,000 distinct CDR3 sequences. Notes on this clonotype: The antigen is not known.

The CDR3 contains 16 residues. CDR1 is SGHNT, CDR2 YYREEE, per germline (reference sequence). The chain combines TRBV5-4 with TRBJ2-1; the D call from TCRdb, TRBD1, cannot be confirmed without DNA. The clonotype originates from a human donor with ulcerative colitis or Crohn's disease, or a healthy co-twin of an affected twin (not recorded which). The sequenced sample consisted of blood. The CDR3 region is CASSPRQGGFYNEQFF.